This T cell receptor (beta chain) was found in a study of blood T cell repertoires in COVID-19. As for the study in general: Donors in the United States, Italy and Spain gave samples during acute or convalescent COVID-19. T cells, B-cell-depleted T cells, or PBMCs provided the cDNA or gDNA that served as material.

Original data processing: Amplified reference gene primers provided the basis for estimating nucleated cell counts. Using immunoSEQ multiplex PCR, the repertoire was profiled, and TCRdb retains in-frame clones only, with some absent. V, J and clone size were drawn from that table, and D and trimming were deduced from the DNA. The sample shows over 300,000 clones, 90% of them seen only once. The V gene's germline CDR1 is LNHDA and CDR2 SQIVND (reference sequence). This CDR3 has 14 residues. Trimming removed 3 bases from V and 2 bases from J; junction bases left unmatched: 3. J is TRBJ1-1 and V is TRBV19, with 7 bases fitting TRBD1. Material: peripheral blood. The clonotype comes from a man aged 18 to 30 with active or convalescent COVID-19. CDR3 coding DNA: TGTGCCAGTAGTATCCAGGGGGTTAACACTGAAGCTTTCTTT. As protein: CASSIQGVNTEAFF.